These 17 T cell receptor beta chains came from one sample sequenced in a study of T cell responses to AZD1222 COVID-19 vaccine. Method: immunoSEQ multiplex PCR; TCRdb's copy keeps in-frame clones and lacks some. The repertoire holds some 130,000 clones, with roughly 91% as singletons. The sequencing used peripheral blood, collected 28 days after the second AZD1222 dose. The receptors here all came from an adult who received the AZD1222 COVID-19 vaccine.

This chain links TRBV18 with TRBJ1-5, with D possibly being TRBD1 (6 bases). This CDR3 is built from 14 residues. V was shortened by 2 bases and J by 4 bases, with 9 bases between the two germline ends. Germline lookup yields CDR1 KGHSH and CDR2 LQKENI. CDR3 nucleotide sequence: TGTGCCAGCTCACCAGAGCAGGGGAATCAGCCCCAGCATTTT. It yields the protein CASSPEQGNQPQHF. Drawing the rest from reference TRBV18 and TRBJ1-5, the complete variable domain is NAGVMQNPRHLVRRRGQEARLRCSPMKGHSHVYWYRQLPEEGLKFMVYLQKENIIDESGMPKERFSAEFPKEGPSILRIQQVVRGDSAAYFCASSPEQGNQPQHFGDGTRLSIL.

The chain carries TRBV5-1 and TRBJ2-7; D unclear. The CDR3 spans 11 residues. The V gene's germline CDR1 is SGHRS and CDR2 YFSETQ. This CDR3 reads CASSLLSLSYV. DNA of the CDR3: TGCGCCAGCAGCTTGTTAAGTTTAAGTTATGTC.

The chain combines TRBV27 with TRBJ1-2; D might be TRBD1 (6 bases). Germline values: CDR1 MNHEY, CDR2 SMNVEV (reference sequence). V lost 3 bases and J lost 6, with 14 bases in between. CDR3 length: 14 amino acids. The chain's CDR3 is CASSFRGGFNGYTF. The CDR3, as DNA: TGTGCCAGCAGTTTTAGGGGGGGCTTCAATGGCTACACCTTC.

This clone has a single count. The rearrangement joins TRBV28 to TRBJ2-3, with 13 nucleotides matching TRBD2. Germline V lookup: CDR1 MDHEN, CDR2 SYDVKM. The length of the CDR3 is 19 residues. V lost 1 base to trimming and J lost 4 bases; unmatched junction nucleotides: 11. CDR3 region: CASSLSLAGGPAFADTQYF. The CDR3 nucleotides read TGTGCCAGCAGTTTATCACTAGCGGGGGGGCCCGCTTTTGCAGATACGCAGTATTTT.

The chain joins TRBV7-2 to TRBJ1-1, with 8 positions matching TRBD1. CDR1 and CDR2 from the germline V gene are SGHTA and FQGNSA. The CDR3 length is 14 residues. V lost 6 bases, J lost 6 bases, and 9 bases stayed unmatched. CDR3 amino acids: CASSPDREYAEAFF. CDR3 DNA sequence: TGTGCCAGCAGTCCGGACAGGGAGTACGCTGAAGCTTTCTTT.

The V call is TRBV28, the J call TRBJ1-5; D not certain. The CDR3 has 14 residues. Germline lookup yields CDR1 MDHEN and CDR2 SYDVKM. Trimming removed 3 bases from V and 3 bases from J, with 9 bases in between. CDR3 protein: CASSFRFDNQPQHF. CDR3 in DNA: TGTGCCAGCAGTTTCAGGTTCGACAATCAGCCCCAGCATTTT.

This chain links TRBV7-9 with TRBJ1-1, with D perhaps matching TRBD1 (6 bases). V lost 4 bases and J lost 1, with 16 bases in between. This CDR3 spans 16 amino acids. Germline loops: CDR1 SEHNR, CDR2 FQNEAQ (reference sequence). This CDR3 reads CASSSGRGQPNTEAFF. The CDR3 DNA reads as TGTGCCAGCAGCTCCGGTCGGGGGCAGCCGAACACTGAAGCTTTCTTT.

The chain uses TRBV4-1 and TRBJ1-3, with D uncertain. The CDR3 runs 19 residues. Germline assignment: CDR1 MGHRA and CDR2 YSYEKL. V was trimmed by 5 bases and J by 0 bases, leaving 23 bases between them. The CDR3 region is CASSTYPPGSSYSGNTIYF. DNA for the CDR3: TGCGCCAGCAGCACTTATCCCCCGGGGTCCTCATACTCTGGAAACACCATATATTTT.

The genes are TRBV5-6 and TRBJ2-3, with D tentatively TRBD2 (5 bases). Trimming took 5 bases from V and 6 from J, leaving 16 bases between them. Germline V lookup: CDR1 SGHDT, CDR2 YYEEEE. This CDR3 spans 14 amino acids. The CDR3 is CASSPLLVADTQYF. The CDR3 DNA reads TGTGCCAGCAGTCCTCTACTAGTGGCGGATACGCAGTATTTT.

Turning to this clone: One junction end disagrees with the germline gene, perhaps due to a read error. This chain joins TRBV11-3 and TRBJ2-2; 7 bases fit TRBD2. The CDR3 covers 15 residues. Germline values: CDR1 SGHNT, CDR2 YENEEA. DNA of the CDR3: TGTGCCAGCAGGTTAGACGGGACTATCACCGGGGAGCTGTTTTTT. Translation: CASRLDGTITGELFF. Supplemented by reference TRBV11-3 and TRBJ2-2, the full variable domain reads EAGVVQSPRYKIIEKKQPVAFWCNPISGHNTLYWYLQNLGQGPELLIRYENEEAVDDSQLPKDRFSAERLKGVDSTLKIQPAELGDSAVYLCASRLDGTITGELFFGEGSRLTVL.

The CDR3 is CASSLVGRDEQYF. The CDR3 coding sequence is TGTGCCAGCAGTTTGGTGGGAAGGGACGAGCAGTACTTC. This chain uses TRBV12-3 or TRBV12-4 with TRBJ2-7; D remains unclear. Trimming cost V 3 bases and J 5 bases, with 11 bases left between them. CDR3 length equals 13 residues.

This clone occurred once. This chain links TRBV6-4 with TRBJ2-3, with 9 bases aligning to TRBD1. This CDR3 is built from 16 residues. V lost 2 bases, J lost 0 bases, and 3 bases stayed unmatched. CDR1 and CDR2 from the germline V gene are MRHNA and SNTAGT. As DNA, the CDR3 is TGTGCCAGCAGTGACAGAGGGACAGGGAGCACAGATACGCAGTATTTT. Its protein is CASSDRGTGSTDTQYF.

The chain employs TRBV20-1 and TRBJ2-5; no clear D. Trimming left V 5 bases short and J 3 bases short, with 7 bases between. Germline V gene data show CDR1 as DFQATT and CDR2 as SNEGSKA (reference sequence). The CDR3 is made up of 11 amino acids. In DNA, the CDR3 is TGCAGTGCTGCCCTGAAAGAGACCCAGTACTTC. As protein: CSAALKETQYF.

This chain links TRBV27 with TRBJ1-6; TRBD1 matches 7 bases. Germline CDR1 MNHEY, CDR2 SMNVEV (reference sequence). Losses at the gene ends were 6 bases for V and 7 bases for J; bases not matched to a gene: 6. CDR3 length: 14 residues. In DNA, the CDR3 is TGTGCCAGCAGCTATACAGGGGCCAATTCACCCCTCCACTTT. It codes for CASSYTGANSPLHF.

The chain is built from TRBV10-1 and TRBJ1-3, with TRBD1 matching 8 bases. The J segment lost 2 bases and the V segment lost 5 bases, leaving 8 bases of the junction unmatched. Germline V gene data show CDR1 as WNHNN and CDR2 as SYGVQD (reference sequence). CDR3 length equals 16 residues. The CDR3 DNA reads TGCGCCAGCAGTAGACAGGGGCGGTGGGCTGGAAACACCATATATTTT. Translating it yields CASSRQGRWAGNTIYF.

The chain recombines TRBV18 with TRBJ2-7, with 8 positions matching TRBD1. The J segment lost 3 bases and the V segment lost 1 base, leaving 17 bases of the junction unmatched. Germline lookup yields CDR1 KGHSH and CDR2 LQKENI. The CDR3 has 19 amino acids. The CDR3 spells CASSPQVPRQGSSIYEQYF. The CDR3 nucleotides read TGTGCCAGCTCACCACAGGTTCCGAGACAGGGGTCCTCAATCTACGAGCAGTACTTC.

The CDR3 loop is CASSPILGPMADTQYF. DNA of the CDR3: TGTGCCAGCAGCCCCATTTTGGGGCCGATGGCAGATACGCAGTATTTT. This chain connects TRBV4-2 to TRBJ2-3; a weak D match, TRBD1 (5 bases). This CDR3 contains 16 residues. V was shortened by 4 bases and J by 4 bases, with 18 bases between the two germline ends. The germline CDR1 and CDR2 sequences are LGHNA and YNFKEQ.